These 21 T cell receptor beta chains were all obtained from the same sample, sequenced in a study of radiotherapy plus CTLA-4 blockade in lung cancer. TCRdb keeps only in-frame clones here, not all; method: immunoSEQ multiplex PCR. Of approximately 28,000 clones in the sample, about 79% are singletons; the top ten hold approximately 15%. The material sequenced was peripheral blood, taken from a patient treated with radiotherapy plus ipilimumab. These receptors were collected from a human donor with non-small cell lung cancer that progressed on radiotherapy plus ipilimumab.

This rearrangement joins TRBV15 to TRBJ2-3; D gene ambiguous. CDR1 and CDR2 from the germline V gene are LNHNV and YYDKDF (reference sequence). This CDR3 contains 15 residues. The germline V and J ends were trimmed by 0 bases and 5 bases, with 12 bases remaining between them. CDR3 coding DNA: TGTGCCACCAGCAGAGATAGGTCAATAGGAGATACGCAGTATTTT. It yields the protein CATSRDRSIGDTQYF.

This clone was observed a few times. Other DNA sequences from this sample encode an identical CDR3 as well. The chain has TRBV7-9 and TRBJ1-1; a weak D match, TRBD1 (6 bases). This CDR3 contains 13 residues. CDR1 is SEHNR, CDR2 FQNEAQ, per germline (reference sequence). Trimming cost V 4 bases and J 1 base, with 7 bases left between them. CDR3: CASSSQGNTEAFF. In nucleotides, the CDR3 is TGTGCCAGCAGCTCACAGGGGAACACTGAAGCTTTCTTT. Complete variable domain (other parts from reference TRBV7-9 and TRBJ1-1): DTGVSQNPRHKITKRGQNVTFRCDPISEHNRLYWYRQTLGQGPEFLTYFQNEAQLEKSRLLSDRFSAERPKGSFSTLEIQRTEQGDSAMYLCASSSQGNTEAFFGQGTRLTVV.

This rearrangement joins TRBV2 to TRBJ1-2; the D is unclear. CDR3 length: 13 residues. The V end was cut by 4 bases, the J end by 4 bases, with 10 bases between. Germline V gene data show CDR1 as SNHLY and CDR2 as FYNNEI. The CDR3 DNA reads as TGTGCCAGCAGTGTGAAGGGAGGCTATGGCTACACCTTC. Translating gives CASSVKGGYGYTF.

This chain connects TRBV6-5 to TRBJ1-2; TRBD1 matches 8 bases. The CDR3 has 13 amino acids. V trimming: 2 bases; J trimming: 4 bases; junction bases outside the gene matches: 0. The germline V gene has CDR1 MNHEY and CDR2 SVGAGI. The CDR3 here is CASSYTGGYGYTF. DNA for the CDR3: TGTGCCAGCAGTTACACAGGGGGCTATGGCTACACCTTC.

This clone showed up just a few times. J is TRBJ2-7 and V is TRBV4-3, with D perhaps matching TRBD1 (6 bases). The CDR3 sequence is 15 residues long. The V end lost 1 base, the J end lost 2 bases, and 12 bases lay between the germline ends. CDR1 LGHNA and CDR2 YSLEER come from the germline V gene. Here the CDR3 DNA reads TGCGCCAGCAGCCAAGGGGGGCCCGCTGCCTACGAGCAGTACTTC. Its protein product is CASSQGGPAAYEQYF.

The chain combines TRBV6-6 with TRBJ2-1; D possibly corresponds to TRBD2 (6 bases). Germline V gives CDR1 MNHNY, CDR2 SVGAGI (reference sequence). The CDR3 consists of 15 residues. Trimming took 5 bases from V and 1 from J, leaving 12 bases between them. CDR3: CASSKGLTSYNEQFF. In nucleotides, the CDR3 is TGTGCCAGCAGTAAAGGACTAACTTCCTACAATGAGCAGTTCTTC.

With regard to this clone: One junction end does not reproduce the germline sequence, and a read error may be involved. The chain links TRBV5-8 to TRBJ1-2; D gene uncertain. The germline gives CDR1 SGHTS, CDR2 YDEGEE. The CDR3 totals 12 residues. The CDR3 loop is CASSLGGPGYIF. CDR3 bases: TGTGCCAGCAGCTTGGGGGGTCCTGGCTACATCTTC.

The count of this clone is one. The chain joins TRBV19 to TRBJ1-1, with D unclear. The CDR3 is 14 amino acids. CDR1 is LNHDA and CDR2 is SQIVND in the germline V gene (reference sequence). Trimming left V 4 bases short and J 3 bases short, with 12 bases between. CDR3 sequence reads: CASSKYSPDTEAFF. CDR3 nucleotide sequence: TGTGCCAGTAGTAAGTACTCCCCGGACACTGAAGCTTTCTTT.

V is TRBV5-4 and J is TRBJ2-7; D might be TRBD2 (5 bases). V was pared by 4 bases and J by 6 bases, with 14 bases between. The CDR3 extends over 13 amino acids. The germline gives CDR1 SGHNT, CDR2 YYREEE (reference sequence). As DNA, the CDR3 is TGTGCCAGCAGCAGAAAACTAGTTTCCGAGCAGTACTTC. Translating it yields CASSRKLVSEQYF. The variable domain in full, with the rest retrieved from reference TRBV5-4 and TRBJ2-7, is ETGVTQSPTHLIKTRGQQVTLRCSSQSGHNTVSWYQQALGQGPQFIFQYYREEENGRGNFPPRFSGLQFPNYSSELNVNALELDDSALYLCASSRKLVSEQYFGPGTRLTVT.

This clone was seen a handful of times. This chain connects TRBV7-9 to TRBJ2-1; 8 bases fit TRBD1. From germline, CDR1 is SEHNR and CDR2 FQNEAQ (reference sequence). The CDR3 consists of 13 residues. V shed 8 bases, J shed 7 bases, and the junction held 7 bases outside the gene matches. Here the CDR3 DNA reads TGTGCCAGCGGACAGGGAACCTTAAATGAGCAGTTCTTC. Its protein is CASGQGTLNEQFF. Full variable domain (outside the CDR3, taken from reference TRBV7-9 and TRBJ2-1): DTGVSQNPRHKITKRGQNVTFRCDPISEHNRLYWYRQTLGQGPEFLTYFQNEAQLEKSRLLSDRFSAERPKGSFSTLEIQRTEQGDSAMYLCASGQGTLNEQFFGPGTRLTVL.

V and J are TRBV19 and TRBJ2-7; 16 bases agree with TRBD2. Unmatched junction bases numbered 0, after V lost 5 bases and J lost 2 bases. This CDR3 has 15 amino acids. Germline V gene data show CDR1 as LNHDA and CDR2 as SQIVND (reference sequence). CDR3 region: CASSGTSGRAYEQYF. CDR3 DNA sequence: TGTGCCAGTAGTGGGACTAGCGGGAGGGCCTACGAGCAGTACTTC.

The V call is TRBV30, the J call TRBJ2-3; D gene unclear. Trimming took 0 bases from V and 2 from J, leaving 9 bases between them. CDR1 and CDR2 (germline): GTSNPN, SVGIG (reference sequence). CDR3 length: 14 amino acids. As DNA, the CDR3 is TGTGCCTGGAGTGTAGTGGGCTCCACAGATACGCAGTATTTT. Translating it yields CAWSVVGSTDTQYF.

The rearrangement joins TRBV6-5 to TRBJ1-5, with 7 bases fitting TRBD1. This CDR3 has 14 residues. Germline loops: CDR1 MNHEY, CDR2 SVGAGI. Trimming cost V 5 bases and J 2 bases; bases outside gene matches: 3. The CDR3 region is CASSTGAGNQPQHF. DNA for the CDR3: TGTGCCAGCAGTACAGGGGCGGGCAATCAGCCCCAGCATTTT.

The chain joins TRBV27 to TRBJ2-1; TRBD2 matches at 7 bases. J lost 0 bases, V lost 6 bases, and 5 bases had no gene match. The CDR3 loop spans 15 amino acids. Germline-derived CDR1 and CDR2 are MNHEY and SMNVEV (reference sequence). The CDR3, as DNA: TGTGCCAGCAGGCCAAGACTAGCCTCCTACAATGAGCAGTTCTTC. Translation: CASRPRLASYNEQFF.

V gene TRBV7-2 combines with J gene TRBJ2-7; D possibly matches TRBD1 or TRBD2 (6 bases each). The end of the DNA is better explained by TRBJ2-5, so the J call may be wrong. The length of the CDR3 is 14 residues. Germline assignment: CDR1 SGHTA and CDR2 FQGNSA. This CDR3 reads CASSPVGGRETQYF. DNA of the CDR3: TGTGCCAGCAGCCCCGTCGGGGGCCGGGAGACCCAGTACTTC.

The chain combines TRBV23-1 with TRBJ1-1; D is possibly TRBD1 (6 bases). TRBV23-1 is an ORF; its function is uncertain. The CDR3 is 13 amino acids. With 7 bases removed from V and 6 bases from J, the gap between germline ends came to 15 bases. CDR3 residues: CASTAEGQPEAFF. The CDR3 DNA sequence: TGCGCCAGCACCGCCGAAGGACAGCCTGAAGCTTTCTTT.

The chain links TRBV27 to TRBJ2-7, with 9 bases lining up with TRBD1. Germline loops: CDR1 MNHEY, CDR2 SMNVEV (reference sequence). V shed 3 bases and J 2 bases; nucleotides not matched to a gene: 5. The length of the CDR3 is 15 residues. CDR3 DNA: TGTGCCAGCAGTTTTTGGGACAGGGTTGCCTACGAGCAGTACTTC. This codes for CASSFWDRVAYEQYF.

A few counts support this clone. In DNA form, the CDR3 reads TGTGCCAGCAGCTTAGAGTCTTCGACTAGCGGGGGGGCCTACAATGAGCAGTTCTTC. It is translated as CASSLESSTSGGAYNEQFF. V is TRBV7-9 and J is TRBJ2-1; 14 bases map to TRBD2. In germline, CDR1 is SEHNR, CDR2 FQNEAQ (reference sequence). This CDR3 comprises 19 residues. Unmatched junction bases numbered 7, after V lost 1 base and J lost 2 bases.

This clone was picked up one time. The rearrangement links TRBV10-3 to TRBJ2-1; the match to TRBD2 covers 13 bases. Germline values: CDR1 ENHRY, CDR2 SYGVKD. V dropped 6 bases and J dropped 10; count of bases not matched to a gene: 3. The CDR3 has 13 amino acids. Here the CDR3 DNA reads TGTGCCATCAGCGGGACTAGCGGGACCGAGCAGTTCTTC. It codes for CAISGTSGTEQFF.

The chain employs TRBV4-1 and TRBJ1-2, with 7 nucleotides matching TRBD1. The V gene's germline CDR1 is MGHRA and CDR2 YSYEKL. This CDR3 spans 16 amino acids. The V segment lost 0 bases and the J segment 3 bases; nucleotides outside the gene matches: 7. The CDR3 sequence is CASSQDPYQGDYGYTF. The CDR3 DNA sequence: TGCGCCAGCAGCCAAGATCCTTATCAGGGGGACTATGGCTACACCTTC.

As concerns this clone: One junction end does not reproduce the germline sequence, and a read error may be involved. The rearrangement joins TRBV29-1 to TRBJ2-7; 8 bases are a match to TRBD2. The germline V gene has CDR1 SQVTM and CDR2 ANQGSEA. The CDR3 runs 14 residues. CDR3 bases: TGCAGCGTACGCTTCGGGGGGGGCTCCCACGAGCAGTACTTC. Translation: CSVRFGGGSHEQYF.